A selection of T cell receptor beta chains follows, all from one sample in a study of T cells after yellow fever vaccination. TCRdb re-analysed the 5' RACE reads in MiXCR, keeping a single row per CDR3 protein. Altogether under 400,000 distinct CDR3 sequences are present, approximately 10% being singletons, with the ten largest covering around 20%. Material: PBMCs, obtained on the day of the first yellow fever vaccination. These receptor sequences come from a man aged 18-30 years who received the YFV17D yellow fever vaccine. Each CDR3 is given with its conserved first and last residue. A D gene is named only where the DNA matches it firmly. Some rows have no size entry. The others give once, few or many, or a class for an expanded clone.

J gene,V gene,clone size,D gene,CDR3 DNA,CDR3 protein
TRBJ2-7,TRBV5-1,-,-,TGCGCCAGCAGCTTGTCCCTTGAGGAAAACGAGCAGTACTTC,CASSLSLEENEQYF
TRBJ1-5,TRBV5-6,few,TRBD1,TGTGCCAGCAGCTCGGACAGGGGCAATCAGCCCCAGCATTTT,CASSSDRGNQPQHF
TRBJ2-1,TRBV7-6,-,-,TGTGCCAGCAGCTTAGAAGCCGGGACCTGGAATGAGCAGTTCTTC,CASSLEAGTWNEQFF
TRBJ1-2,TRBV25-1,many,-,TGTGCCAGCAGTGAACAAGGGGATACCTATGGCTACACCTTC,CASSEQGDTYGYTF
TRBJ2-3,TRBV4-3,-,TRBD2,TGCGCCAGCAGCCAAGATATGCTAGCGGGGGGTTCTACGCAGTATTTT,CASSQDMLAGGSTQYF
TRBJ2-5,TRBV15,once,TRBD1,TGTGCCACCAGCAGAGATCTTACAGGACAGGGGCAAGGGGAGACCCAGTACTTC,CATSRDLTGQGQGETQYF
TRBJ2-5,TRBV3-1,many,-,TGTGCCAGCAGCCAAGATGGGAGAGGAAAGACCCAGTACTTC,CASSQDGRGKTQYF
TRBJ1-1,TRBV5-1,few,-,TGCGCCAGCAGCTTTCAGGCAGGGGCGAACACTGAAGCTTTCTTT,CASSFQAGANTEAFF
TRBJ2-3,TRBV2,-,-,TGTGCCAGCAAGCCCTCGGGGGTCGATACGCAGTATTTT,CASKPSGVDTQYF
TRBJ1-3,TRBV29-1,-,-,TGCAGCGTTGTGGCGGCGAACTCTGGAAACACCATATATTTT,CSVVAANSGNTIYF
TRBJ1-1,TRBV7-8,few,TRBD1,TGTGCCAGCAGCTCTCCTTTGACAGGGGGCACTGAAGCTTTCTTT,CASSSPLTGGTEAFF
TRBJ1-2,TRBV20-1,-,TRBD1,TGCAGTGCTAGGGACAGGTACCCTCGAAACTATGGCTACACCTTC,CSARDRYPRNYGYTF
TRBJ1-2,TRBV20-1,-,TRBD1,TGCAGTGCTAGCTCCGGGACAGGGGTTTATGGCTACACCTTC,CSASSGTGVYGYTF
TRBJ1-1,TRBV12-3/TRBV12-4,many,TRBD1,TGTGCCAGCGGGGGACAGGTGAACACTGAAGCTTTCTTT,CASGGQVNTEAFF
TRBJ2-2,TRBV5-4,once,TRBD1,TGTGCCAGCAGCTCCGGGACAGGGGGAACCGGGGAGCAGTTTTTT,CASSSGTGGTGEQFF
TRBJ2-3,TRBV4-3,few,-,TGCGCCAGCAGCCAAGTCCTCCAGAGAGGAAATACGCAGTATTTT,CASSQVLQRGNTQYF
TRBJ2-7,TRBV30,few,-,TGTGCCTGTGGGGCCACCTACGAGCAGTACTTC,CACGATYEQYF
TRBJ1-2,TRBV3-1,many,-,TGTGCCAGCAGTCCAAGATCCGGGGTATCGGATGGCTACACCTTC,CASSPRSGVSDGYTF
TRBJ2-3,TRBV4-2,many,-,TGTGCCAGCGGAACCCTCAAATCTTCCACAGATACGCAGTATTTT,CASGTLKSSTDTQYF
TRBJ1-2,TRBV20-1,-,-,TGCAGTGCTAGACATATGGGGGGAAAGGGAGGCTACACCTTC,CSARHMGGKGGYTF
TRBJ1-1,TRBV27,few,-,TGTGCCAGCAGTTTATCGACCCAGGGCACTGAAGCTTTCTTT,CASSLSTQGTEAFF
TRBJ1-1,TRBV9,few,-,TGTGCCAGCAGCCCGTTCGATAGGGGTCTTAGGACTGAAGCTTTCTTT,CASSPFDRGLRTEAFF
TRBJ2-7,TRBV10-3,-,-,TGTGCCATCAGTGACCCAGGGAAGCACGAGCAGTACTTC,CAISDPGKHEQYF
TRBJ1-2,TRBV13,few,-,TGTGCCAGCAGCCTCGTGGGGGGGTTTTTTCGGGATGGCTACACCTTC,CASSLVGGFFRDGYTF
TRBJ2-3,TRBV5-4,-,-,TGTGCCAGCAGCTTGGAGCACACAGATACGCAGTATTTT,CASSLEHTDTQYF
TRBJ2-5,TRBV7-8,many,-,TGTGCCAGCAGCTCGACAGGGAGCGGGGAGACCCAGTACTTC,CASSSTGSGETQYF
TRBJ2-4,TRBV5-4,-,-,TGTGCCAGCACCCGAGGTGACTTTCAGTACTTC,CASTRGDFQYF
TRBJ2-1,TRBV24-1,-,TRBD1,TGTGCCACCAGTGAGGGACAGGAATACAATGAGCAGTTCTTC,CATSEGQEYNEQFF
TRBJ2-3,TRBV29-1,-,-,TGCAGCCTTTCGGTCGGCTATAGCACAGATACGCAGTATTTT,CSLSVGYSTDTQYF
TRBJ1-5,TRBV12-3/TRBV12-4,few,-,TGTGCCAGCAGTTACCGGAATCAGCCCCAGCATTTT,CASSYRNQPQHF
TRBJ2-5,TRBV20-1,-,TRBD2,TGCAGTGCTAGACAACTAGCGGGGGGCCAAGAGACCCAGTACTTC,CSARQLAGGQETQYF
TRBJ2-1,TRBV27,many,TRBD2,TGTGCCAGCAGTTTTGCGGGGGAAGGCAATGAGCAGTTCTTC,CASSFAGEGNEQFF
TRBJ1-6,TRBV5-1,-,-,TGCGCCAGCAGCTCCCTCAGGGGCGGGTCACCCCTCCACTTT,CASSSLRGGSPLHF
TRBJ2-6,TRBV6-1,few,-,TGTGCCAGCAGACGAGAGACTACTGGGGCCAACGTCCTGACTTTC,CASRRETTGANVLTF
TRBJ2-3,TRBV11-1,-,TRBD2,TGTGCCAGCAGCCGTCGACTAGCAGTTCGCACGCAGTATTTT,CASSRRLAVRTQYF
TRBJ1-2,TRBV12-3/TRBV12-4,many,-,TGTGCCAGCAGCCCAGGGGACTATGGCTACACCTTC,CASSPGDYGYTF
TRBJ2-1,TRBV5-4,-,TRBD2,TGTGCCAGCAGACCCGGGGGGGATGAGCAGTTCTTC,CASRPGGDEQFF
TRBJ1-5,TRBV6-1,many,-,TGTGCCAGCAGTGAGGGGCCCAGCAATCAGCCCCAGCATTTT,CASSEGPSNQPQHF
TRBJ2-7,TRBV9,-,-,TGTGCCAGCAGCGTTGGGACACCGACCTACGAGCAGTACTTC,CASSVGTPTYEQYF
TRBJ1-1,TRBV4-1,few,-,TGCGCCAGCAGCCAAGAGCGGCGGGGGGGGAACACTGAAGCTTTCTTT,CASSQERRGGNTEAFF
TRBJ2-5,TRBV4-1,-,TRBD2,TGCGCCAGCAGCCGACTAGCGGGGCAAGAGACCCAGTACTTC,CASSRLAGQETQYF
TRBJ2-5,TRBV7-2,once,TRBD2,TGTGCCAGCAGCTTACTAGCGGGGGCACAGACCCAGTACTTC,CASSLLAGAQTQYF